The sequence of this TCR beta chain was determined in a study of blood T cell repertoires in COVID-19. Source study methods: Scientists estimated how many nucleated cells there were by amplifying reference gene primers. Assay used: immunoSEQ multiplex PCR; TCRdb lists only in-frame clones, some missing. Clone size and the V and J calls come from that table; the DNA yielded D and trimming. In the table there are 180,000 or so clones, about 80% of which are singletons. The CDR3 sequence is 14 residues long. V lost 2 bases and J 2 bases, leaving 7 bases between the germline ends. CDR1 SGHNT and CDR2 YYREEE come from the germline V gene (reference sequence).

V and J are TRBV5-4 and TRBJ1-4, with a tentative D call TRBD1 (5 bases). The source is a woman in her 70s with acute or convalescent COVID-19. The source material was peripheral blood. The CDR3 reads CASSLRQTNEKLFF. DNA for the CDR3: TGTGCCAGCAGCTTACGACAGACTAATGAAAAACTGTTTTTT. The variable domain in full, with the rest retrieved from reference TRBV5-4 and TRBJ1-4, is ETGVTQSPTHLIKTRGQQVTLRCSSQSGHNTVSWYQQALGQGPQFIFQYYREEENGRGNFPPRFSGLQFPNYSSELNVNALELDDSALYLCASSLRQTNEKLFFGSGTQLSVL.